Following are 27 T cell receptor beta chains from one sample sequenced in a study of cytomegalovirus exposure and HLA in healthy donors. Some clones are missing from TCRdb's copy, which holds only in-frame ones; the method was immunoSEQ multiplex PCR. The sample contains about 82,000 clones, 90% to 95% of which appear only once. The sequenced sample was PBMCs. The receptor set was obtained from a man aged 18 to 29 in good health and CMV-seronegative.

The genes are TRBV4-1 and TRBJ2-1; D may be TRBD2 (6 bases). In germline, CDR1 is MGHRA, CDR2 YSYEKL. V lost 6 bases to trimming and J lost 5 bases, with 14 bases between them. This CDR3 is built from 14 residues. CDR3 nucleotides: TGCGCCAGCAGGCCGTCCGGGACTCACAATGAGCAGTTCTTC. It specifies CASRPSGTHNEQFF.

CDR3: CASSLQISYEQYF. The DNA of the CDR3 is TGTGCCAGCAGTTTGCAGATATCCTACGAGCAGTACTTC. The rearrangement joins TRBV28 to TRBJ2-7; unclear D gene. CDR3 length equals 13 residues. CDR1 is MDHEN and CDR2 is SYDVKM in the germline V gene. Trimming cost V 3 bases and J 1 base, with 7 bases left between them.

The rearrangement joins TRBV19 to TRBJ2-5, with 8 bases identical to TRBD1. The ends lost 9 bases at V and 3 bases at J; junction bases unmatched: 6. Germline-derived CDR1 and CDR2 are LNHDA and SQIVND (reference sequence). The CDR3 spans 13 residues. CDR3 sequence: CASGPGQEETQYF. In DNA, the CDR3 is TGTGCCAGCGGACCGGGACAGGAAGAGACCCAGTACTTC.

The gene calls are TRBV5-4 and TRBJ1-1, with D perhaps matching TRBD1 (6 bases). The CDR3 is 17 amino acids. V lost 1 base and J 0 bases, leaving 16 bases between the germline ends. The germline gives CDR1 SGHNT, CDR2 YYREEE (reference sequence). CDR3 DNA sequence: TGTGCCAGCAGCTTGAGATCGGGGGGGCTATTGAACACTGAAGCTTTCTTT. Its protein is CASSLRSGGLLNTEAFF.

The chain has TRBV18 and TRBJ2-4, with a weak D call TRBD1 (6 bases). CDR3 length: 12 residues. Trimming pared 6 bases from V and 6 bases from J, leaving 9 bases between. The V gene's germline CDR1 is KGHSH and CDR2 LQKENI. Written as DNA, the CDR3 is TGTGCCAGCTCGTCCAGGGGAAACATTCAGTACTTC. Amino acids: CASSSRGNIQYF.

This rearrangement joins TRBV11-2 to TRBJ1-2, with D uncertain. Germline CDR1 SGHAT, CDR2 FQNNGV. The CDR3 runs 13 residues. V dropped 0 bases and J dropped 4 bases, with 6 bases sitting between them. The CDR3 nucleotides read TGTGCCAGCAGCTTAGATGACTTCTATGGCTACACCTTC. Residues: CASSLDDFYGYTF.

This rearrangement joins TRBV5-6 to TRBJ2-7; TRBD1 is a possible D gene (5 bases). CDR1 is SGHDT and CDR2 is YYEEEE in the germline V gene. CDR3 length equals 16 residues. V was cut by 7 bases and J by 2 bases, with 22 bases left in between. The CDR3 reads CASHRPAPGPAYEQYF. CDR3 nucleotides: TGTGCCAGCCACCGACCCGCCCCAGGGCCTGCCTACGAGCAGTACTTC.

CDR3 nucleotide sequence: TGTGCCAGCAGTGGCACGACAGGGAACACTGAAGCTTTCTTT. Its protein product is CASSGTTGNTEAFF. This rearrangement joins TRBV6-1 to TRBJ1-1, with D tentatively TRBD1 (6 bases). Germline V gene sequence: CDR1 MNHNS, CDR2 SASEGT. The CDR3 sequence is 14 residues long. Trimming stripped 4 bases from V and 1 base from J, with 10 bases between.

The chain links TRBV29-1 to TRBJ2-7, with 8 bases that match TRBD1. Per germline, CDR1 SQVTM and CDR2 ANQGSEA. This CDR3 has 13 residues. V was clipped by 7 bases and J by 2 bases; unmatched bases: 7. The CDR3 bases are TGCAGCGCCCGGACAGGGTCCCCCTACGAGCAGTACTTC. It translates to CSARTGSPYEQYF.

The J gene is TRBJ1-6, the V gene TRBV18; D is unclear. This CDR3 spans 14 amino acids. V dropped 1 base and J dropped 10 bases, with 11 bases sitting between them. Germline CDR1 KGHSH, CDR2 LQKENI. The CDR3 DNA sequence: TGTGCCAGCTCACCACGCAACGGGTTATCACCCCTCCACTTT. Translation gives CASSPRNGLSPLHF.

This sequence joins TRBV7-6 and TRBJ2-3; 12 nucleotides agree with TRBD1. The CDR3 runs to 15 residues. With V trimmed by 4 bases and J by 5 bases, 4 bases remained unmatched. The germline V gene has CDR1 SGHVS and CDR2 FNYEAQ. CDR3 in DNA: TGTGCCAGCAGCTGGGGGACAGGGGGCGAAGATACGCAGTATTTT. Translated: CASSWGTGGEDTQYF.

Only one count was recorded for this clone. At one of its ends the junction is not consistent with the germline gene, which may arise from a read error. The CDR3 protein is CASRLAGGSPHTYNERFF. Written as DNA, the CDR3 is TGTGCCAGCAGACTAGCGGGAGGCTCACCTCATACCTACAATGAGCGGTTCTTC. This rearrangement joins TRBV5-4 to TRBJ2-1; 12 bases map to TRBD2. CDR1 and CDR2 from the germline V gene are SGHNT and YYREEE (reference sequence). The CDR3 sequence is 18 residues long.

The chain uses TRBV19 and TRBJ2-7; a possible D gene is TRBD2 (5 bases). In germline, CDR1 is LNHDA, CDR2 SQIVND (reference sequence). The V gene lost 5 bases and the J gene lost 0 bases, with 14 bases spanning the gap. The CDR3 is made up of 15 amino acids. The CDR3 is CASSPTTGISYEQYF. CDR3 DNA sequence: TGTGCCAGTAGTCCAACCACCGGGATCTCCTACGAGCAGTACTTC.

The chain has TRBV5-1 and TRBJ2-3, with D maybe TRBD2 (5 bases). V dropped 2 bases and J dropped 1 base, with 14 bases sitting between them. The germline gives CDR1 SGHRS, CDR2 YFSETQ. The CDR3 has 16 amino acids. The CDR3 reads CASSLASTRGTDTQYF. The CDR3 nucleotides read TGCGCCAGCAGCTTAGCTAGCACAAGGGGCACAGATACGCAGTATTTT.

CDR3 nucleotide sequence: TGTGCCAGCAGCTCGACCGAGGGGGGCACAGATACGCAGTATTTT. This encodes CASSSTEGGTDTQYF. The genes are TRBV7-9 and TRBJ2-3, with D perhaps TRBD1 (6 bases). The CDR3 spans 15 residues. Germline loops: CDR1 SEHNR, CDR2 FQNEAQ (reference sequence). Deletions cut 4 bases from V and 1 base from J, with 12 bases between.

CDR3 in amino acids: CASSRSYREGFPNTQYF. DNA of the CDR3: TGTGCCAGTAGTAGATCTTACAGGGAGGGATTTCCGAATACGCAGTATTTT. The chain joins TRBV19 to TRBJ2-3; possible D gene TRBD2, 7 bases. There are 17 residues in the CDR3. The V end lost 4 bases, the J end lost 7 bases, and 24 bases lay between the germline ends. Looked up from germline, CDR1 is LNHDA and CDR2 is SQIVND (reference sequence).

The chain links TRBV9 to TRBJ2-5; possible D gene TRBD2, 7 bases. Between the trimmed V and J ends, which lost 4 bases and 5 bases, there was a span of 18 bases. Germline V CDR1 and CDR2: SGDLS, YYNGEE. This CDR3 region has 15 residues. DNA for the CDR3: TGTGCCAGCAGCCCTTTGGCGGGGGCGGGGGAGACCCAGTACTTC. Translated: CASSPLAGAGETQYF. The variable domain in full, with the rest retrieved from reference TRBV9 and TRBJ2-5, is DSGVTQTPKHLITATGQRVTLRCSPRSGDLSVYWYQQSLDQGLQFLIQYYNGEERAKGNILERFSAQQFPDLHSELNLSSLELGDSALYFCASSPLAGAGETQYFGPGTRLLVL.

The chain links TRBV7-9 to TRBJ1-2, with 11 bases lining up with TRBD1. The CDR3 is 15 residues long. Germline V lookup: CDR1 SEHNR, CDR2 FQNEAQ (reference sequence). Trimming took 3 bases from V and 8 from J; bases not matched to a gene: 8. Here the CDR3 reads CASSLMDRGPTGYTF. The CDR3 coding sequence is TGTGCCAGCAGCTTGATGGACAGGGGGCCGACGGGCTACACCTTC.

The genes are TRBV27 and TRBJ1-1; the match to TRBD1 covers 7 bases. The CDR3 contains 17 residues. V was pared by 4 bases and J by 0 bases, with 11 bases of the junction left unmatched. The germline V gene encodes CDR1 MNHEY and CDR2 SMNVEV (reference sequence). CDR3 bases: TGTGCCAGCAGTTCAATATCAGGGGGTAGGGTGAACACTGAAGCTTTCTTT. As protein: CASSSISGGRVNTEAFF.

The chain has TRBV18 and TRBJ1-4, with unresolved D. V was clipped by 2 bases and J by 10 bases, with 14 bases between them. CDR1 KGHSH and CDR2 LQKENI come from the germline V gene. The CDR3 runs to 14 residues. The CDR3: CASSPSSGGVKLFF. The DNA for the CDR3 is TGTGCCAGCTCACCAAGCAGCGGTGGGGTAAAACTGTTTTTT.

This sequence joins TRBV7-2 and TRBJ1-2, with TRBD1 matching over 8 bases. J gave up 8 bases and V 1 base, and 12 bases lay outside the gene matches. CDR3 length equals 16 residues. CDR1 is SGHTA, CDR2 FQGNSA, per germline. Written as DNA, the CDR3 is TGTGCCAGCAGCTTAGAGACAGGGGTTGGGATTTGGGGCTACACCTTC. Translating it yields CASSLETGVGIWGYTF. The full variable domain, with the rest looked up from reference TRBV7-2 and TRBJ1-2, is GAGVSQSPSNKVTEKGKDVELRCDPISGHTALYWYRQSLGQGLEFLIYFQGNSAPDKSGLPSDRFSAERTGGSVSTLTIQRTQQEDSAVYLCASSLETGVGIWGYTFGSGTRLTVV.

With regard to this clone: Different DNA sequences within this sample yield the same CDR3. The rearrangement links TRBV2 to TRBJ1-1; TRBD1 aligns across 8 bases. This CDR3 contains 13 residues. Germline loops: CDR1 SNHLY, CDR2 FYNNEI. The V and J ends lost 8 bases and 11 bases, in that order; junction bases with no gene match: 13. CDR3 amino acids: CASYGQGRVGAFF. The CDR3 bases are TGTGCCAGCTACGGACAGGGAAGGGTTGGGGCTTTCTTT.

The chain employs TRBV30 and TRBJ1-6; a weak D match, TRBD1 (6 bases). Germline V gene lookup returns CDR1 GTSNPN and CDR2 SVGIG (reference sequence). The CDR3 has 15 amino acids. Trimming left V 4 bases short and J 9 bases short, with 19 bases between. CDR3 amino acids: CAWTKGGTMVSPLHF. The CDR3 coding sequence is TGTGCCTGGACTAAGGGTGGGACAATGGTTTCACCCCTCCACTTT.

This clone was counted only a few times. J is TRBJ1-1 and V is TRBV6-4, with D possibly matching TRBD1 (5 bases). The CDR3 contains 13 residues. Germline assignment: CDR1 MRHNA and CDR2 SNTAGT. The ends were cut back, 2 bases at V and 1 base at J, with 5 bases in the middle. The CDR3 region is CASSDRGNTEAFF. The CDR3, as DNA: TGTGCCAGCAGTGACAGGGGGAACACTGAAGCTTTCTTT.

This chain uses TRBV6-5 with TRBJ1-5, with unresolved D. The germline CDR1 and CDR2 sequences are MNHEY and SVGAGI. The CDR3 is 13 amino acids. The V end lost 6 bases, the J end lost 3 bases, and 9 bases lay between the germline ends. CDR3 DNA sequence: TGTGCCAGCAGCCGCGGGCCCAATCAGCCCCAGCATTTT. Protein sequence: CASSRGPNQPQHF.

The chain couples TRBV11-3 to TRBJ1-4; maybe TRBD1 (5 bases). The CDR3 sequence is 14 residues long. Germline values: CDR1 SGHNT, CDR2 YENEEA. Trimming removed 5 bases from V and 6 bases from J, with 13 bases in between. The CDR3 reads CASSLDWGDEKLFF. CDR3 DNA: TGTGCCAGCAGCCTTGACTGGGGGGATGAAAAACTGTTTTTT.

The chain joins TRBV25-1 to TRBJ2-3; TRBD1 agrees at 8 bases. Unmatched junction bases numbered 5, after V lost 0 bases and J lost 3 bases. This CDR3 has 16 amino acids. The germline gives CDR1 MGHDK, CDR2 SYGVNS. The CDR3 loop is CASSEYNTGGTDTQYF. The CDR3 DNA is TGTGCCAGCAGTGAATATAATACAGGGGGGACAGATACGCAGTATTTT.